These 8 T cell receptor beta chains came from one sample sequenced in a study of T cells after yellow fever vaccination (dated by TCRdb to between 2017 and 2020). The treatment or condition label, as the study defines it: live attenuated yellow fever vaccine strain. The library was obtained by 5' RACE. TCRdb names Illumina HiSeq 2500 as the instrument used. The raw public data were reprocessed by TCRdb itself: fastp quality trimming at Q25, MiXCR clonotype calling, in-frame beta chains only. Rows with one shared CDR3 protein collapse into an entry with the most common genes and DNA. This sample lists more than 450,000 distinct CDR3 sequences; 20% to 25% were detected once. Of the sample, about 16% is held by the ten largest clones. Sequences were derived from PBMCs, sampled approximately 22 days after the first yellow fever vaccination. Receptor source: a man aged 18 to 29 who received the YFV17D yellow fever vaccine.

This clonotype was counted only a few times. The chain carries TRBV3-1 and TRBJ2-2, with a weak D call TRBD1 (6 bases). Germline CDR1 reads LGHDT; CDR2 reads YNNKEL (reference sequence). There are 16 residues in the CDR3. V was cut by 5 bases and J by 3 bases, with 16 bases left in between. This chain's CDR3 is CASSYYRDIDTGELFF. CDR3 nucleotide sequence: TGTGCCAGCAGCTACTACCGGGACATCGACACCGGGGAGCTGTTTTTT.

This clonotype occurred a few times. This chain joins TRBV12-3 or TRBV12-4 and TRBJ2-1; the match to TRBD1 covers 10 bases. The ends lost 5 bases at V and 7 bases at J; junction bases unmatched: 11. The CDR3 consists of 16 residues. The CDR3 DNA follows: TGTGCCAGCAGTCTCCCCCGACAGGGGGCATTGAATGAGCAGTTCTTC. Protein sequence: CASSLPRQGALNEQFF.

The V and J genes are TRBV29-1 and TRBJ2-2; D possibly corresponds to TRBD2 (6 bases). Germline values: CDR1 SQVTM, CDR2 ANQGSEA. The CDR3 runs 14 residues. Trimming removed 5 bases at V and 3 bases at J, with 13 bases between. The CDR3, as DNA: TGCAGCGTTAGGACGCGGGGTGACACCGGGGAGCTGTTTTTT. It specifies CSVRTRGDTGELFF.

The V and J genes are TRBV7-2 and TRBJ2-7; D remains ambiguous. Per germline, CDR1 SGHTA and CDR2 FQGNSA. Trimming left V 5 bases short and J 3 bases short, with 17 bases between. The CDR3 has 15 amino acids. CDR3: CASSDGAGRSYEQYF. The CDR3 nucleotides are TGTGCCAGCAGCGATGGAGCCGGTCGGAGCTACGAGCAGTACTTC. Full variable domain (remainder filled in from reference TRBV7-2 and TRBJ2-7): GAGVSQSPSNKVTEKGKDVELRCDPISGHTALYWYRQSLGQGLEFLIYFQGNSAPDKSGLPSDRFSAERTGGSVSTLTIQRTQQEDSAVYLCASSDGAGRSYEQYFGPGTRLTVT.

This clonotype was seen many times. The chain has TRBV3-1 and TRBJ1-6; no firm D call. CDR1 is LGHDT and CDR2 is YNNKEL in the germline V gene (reference sequence). The V gene lost 1 base and the J gene lost 0 bases, with 13 bases spanning the gap. CDR3 length: 18 amino acids. The CDR3 bases are TGTGCCAGCAGCCAAGGGAGAAAGGGAAGCTCCTATAATTCACCCCTCCACTTT. It codes for CASSQGRKGSSYNSPLHF.

This clonotype was counted only a few times. The V gene is TRBV18, the J gene TRBJ2-7; D remains unclear. The CDR3 extends over 14 amino acids. Germline CDR1 reads KGHSH; CDR2 reads LQKENI. The V and J ends lost 5 bases and 3 bases respectively, with 14 bases between them. In DNA, the CDR3 is TGTGCCAGCTCAGACCAGATGTCGGACTACGAGCAGTACTTC. This codes for CASSDQMSDYEQYF.

This clonotype was found a few times. The CDR3 reads CASSRTPGQNYGYTF. As DNA, the CDR3 is TGTGCCAGCAGCCGCACCCCAGGACAGAACTATGGCTACACCTTC. This sequence joins TRBV3-1 and TRBJ1-2; tentatively, D is TRBD1 (6 bases). Trimming stripped 4 bases from V and 2 bases from J, with 14 bases between. CDR1 is LGHDT and CDR2 is YNNKEL in the germline V gene (reference sequence). The CDR3 consists of 15 residues.

The chain carries TRBV5-5 and TRBJ1-3, with 12 positions matching TRBD1. This CDR3 region has 17 residues. Looked up from germline, CDR1 is SGHKS and CDR2 is YYEKEE (reference sequence). The junction had 5 bases not matched to a gene; V was cut back by 4 bases and J by 0 bases. CDR3 DNA: TGTGCCAGCAGCGCGGGACAGGGGGCCCGCTCTGGAAACACCATATATTTT. Its translation: CASSAGQGARSGNTIYF.